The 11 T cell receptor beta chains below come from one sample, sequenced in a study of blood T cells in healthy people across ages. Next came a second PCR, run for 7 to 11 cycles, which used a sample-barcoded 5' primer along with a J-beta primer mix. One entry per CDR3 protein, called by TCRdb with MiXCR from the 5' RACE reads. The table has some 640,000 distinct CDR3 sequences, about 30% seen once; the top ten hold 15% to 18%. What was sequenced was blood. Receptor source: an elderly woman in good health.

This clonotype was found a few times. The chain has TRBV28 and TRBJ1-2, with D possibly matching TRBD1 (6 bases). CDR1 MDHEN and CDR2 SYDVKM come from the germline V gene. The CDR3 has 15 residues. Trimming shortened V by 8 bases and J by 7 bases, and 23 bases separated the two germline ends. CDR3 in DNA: TGTGCCAGCGCAAGGCCGGGAGGGGGTTTCGGTGGCTACACCTTC. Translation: CASARPGGGFGGYTF.

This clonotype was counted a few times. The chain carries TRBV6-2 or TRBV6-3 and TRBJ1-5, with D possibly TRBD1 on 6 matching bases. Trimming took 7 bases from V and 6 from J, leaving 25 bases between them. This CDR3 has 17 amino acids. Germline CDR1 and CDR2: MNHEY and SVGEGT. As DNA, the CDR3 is TGTGCCAGCATGGACCACGGGGCAGGGGTTCACAGTCAGCCCCAGCATTTT. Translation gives CASMDHGAGVHSQPQHF.

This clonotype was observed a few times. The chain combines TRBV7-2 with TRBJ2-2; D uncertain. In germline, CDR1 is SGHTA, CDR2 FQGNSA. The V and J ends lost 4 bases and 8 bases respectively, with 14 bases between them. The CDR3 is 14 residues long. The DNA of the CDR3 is TGTGCCAGCAGCTCCCAAATAGTGACAGGGGAGCTGTTTTTT. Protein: CASSSQIVTGELFF. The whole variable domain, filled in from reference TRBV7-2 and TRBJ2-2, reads GAGVSQSPSNKVTEKGKDVELRCDPISGHTALYWYRQSLGQGLEFLIYFQGNSAPDKSGLPSDRFSAERTGGSVSTLTIQRTQQEDSAVYLCASSSQIVTGELFFGEGSRLTVL.

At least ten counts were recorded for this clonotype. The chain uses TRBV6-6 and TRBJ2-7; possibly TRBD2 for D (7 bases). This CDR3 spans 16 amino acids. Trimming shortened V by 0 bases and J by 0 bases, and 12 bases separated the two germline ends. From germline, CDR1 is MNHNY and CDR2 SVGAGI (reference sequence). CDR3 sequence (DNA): TGTGCCAGCAGTTACTCGAGGGGGGGCCTCTCCTACGAGCAGTACTTC. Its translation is CASSYSRGGLSYEQYF.

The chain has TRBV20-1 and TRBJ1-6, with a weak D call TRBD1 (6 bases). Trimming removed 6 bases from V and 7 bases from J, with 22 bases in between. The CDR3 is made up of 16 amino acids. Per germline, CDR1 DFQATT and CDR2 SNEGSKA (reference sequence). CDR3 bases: TGCAGTGCCCAGCTAAGAAAGGACAGTAGGAATTCACCCCTCCACTTT. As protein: CSAQLRKDSRNSPLHF.

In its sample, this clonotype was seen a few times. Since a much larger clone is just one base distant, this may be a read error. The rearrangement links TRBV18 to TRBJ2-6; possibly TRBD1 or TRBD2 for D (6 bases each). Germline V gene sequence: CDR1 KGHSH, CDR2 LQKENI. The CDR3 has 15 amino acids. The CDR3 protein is CASSPPYSGANVRTF. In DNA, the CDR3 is TGTGCCAGCTCACCACCGTATTCGGGGGCCAACGTCCGGACTTTC.

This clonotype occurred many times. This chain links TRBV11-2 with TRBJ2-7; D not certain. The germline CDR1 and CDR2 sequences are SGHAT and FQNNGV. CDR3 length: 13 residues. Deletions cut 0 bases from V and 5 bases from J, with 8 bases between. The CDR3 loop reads CASSLEGLNEQYF. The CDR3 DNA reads TGTGCCAGCAGCTTAGAGGGTCTGAACGAGCAGTACTTC.

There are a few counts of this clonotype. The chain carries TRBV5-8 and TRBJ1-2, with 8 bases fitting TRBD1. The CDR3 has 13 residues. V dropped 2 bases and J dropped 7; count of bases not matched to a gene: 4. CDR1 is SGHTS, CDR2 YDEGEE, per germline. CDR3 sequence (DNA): TGTGCCAGCAGCTTACGGACAGGGAGTGGCTACACCTTC. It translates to CASSLRTGSGYTF.

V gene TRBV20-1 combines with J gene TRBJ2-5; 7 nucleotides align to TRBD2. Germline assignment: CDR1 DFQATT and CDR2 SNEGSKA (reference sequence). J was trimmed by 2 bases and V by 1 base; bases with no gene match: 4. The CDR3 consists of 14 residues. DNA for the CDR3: TGCAGTGCTAGAGCGGGGGGTGGTCAAGAGACCCAGTACTTC. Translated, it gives CSARAGGGQETQYF.

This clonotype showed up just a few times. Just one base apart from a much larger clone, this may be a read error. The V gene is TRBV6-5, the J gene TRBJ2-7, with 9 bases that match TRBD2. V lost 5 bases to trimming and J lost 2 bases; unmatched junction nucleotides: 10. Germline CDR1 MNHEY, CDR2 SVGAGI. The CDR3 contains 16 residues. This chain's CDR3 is CASSPSGEAYPYEQYF. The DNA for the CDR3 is TGTGCCAGCAGTCCTAGCGGGGAGGCCTACCCCTACGAGCAGTACTTC.

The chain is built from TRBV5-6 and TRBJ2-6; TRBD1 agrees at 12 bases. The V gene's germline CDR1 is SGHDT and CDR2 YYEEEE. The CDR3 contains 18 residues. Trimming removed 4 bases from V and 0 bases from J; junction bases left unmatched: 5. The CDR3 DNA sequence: TGTGCCAGCAGCAAAGAGGGACAGGGGGCCTCTGGGGCCAACGTCCTGACTTTC. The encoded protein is CASSKEGQGASGANVLTF.